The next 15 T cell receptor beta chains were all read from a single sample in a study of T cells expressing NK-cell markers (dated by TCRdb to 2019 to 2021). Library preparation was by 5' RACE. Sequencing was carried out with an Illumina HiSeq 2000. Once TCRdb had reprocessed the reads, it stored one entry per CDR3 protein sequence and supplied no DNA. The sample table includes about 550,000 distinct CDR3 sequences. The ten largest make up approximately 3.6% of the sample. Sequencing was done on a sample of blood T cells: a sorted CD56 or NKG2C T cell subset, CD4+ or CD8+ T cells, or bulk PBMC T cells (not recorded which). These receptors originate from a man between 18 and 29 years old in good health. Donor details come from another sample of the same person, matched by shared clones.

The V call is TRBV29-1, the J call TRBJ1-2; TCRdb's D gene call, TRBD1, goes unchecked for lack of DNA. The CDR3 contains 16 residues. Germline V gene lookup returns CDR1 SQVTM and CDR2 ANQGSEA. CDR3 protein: CSVEARDRDSNYGYTF.

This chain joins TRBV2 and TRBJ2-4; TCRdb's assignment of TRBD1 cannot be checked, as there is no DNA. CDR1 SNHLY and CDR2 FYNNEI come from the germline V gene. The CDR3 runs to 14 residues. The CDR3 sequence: CASSAPRNLNIQYF.

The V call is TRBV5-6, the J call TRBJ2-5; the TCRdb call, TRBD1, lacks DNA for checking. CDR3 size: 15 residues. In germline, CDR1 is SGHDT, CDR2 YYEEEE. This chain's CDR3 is CASSSQGAGEETQYF.

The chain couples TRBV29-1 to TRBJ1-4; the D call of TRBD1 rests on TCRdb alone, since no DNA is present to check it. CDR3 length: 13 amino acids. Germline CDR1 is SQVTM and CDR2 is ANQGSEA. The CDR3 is CSVRGRSNEKLFF.

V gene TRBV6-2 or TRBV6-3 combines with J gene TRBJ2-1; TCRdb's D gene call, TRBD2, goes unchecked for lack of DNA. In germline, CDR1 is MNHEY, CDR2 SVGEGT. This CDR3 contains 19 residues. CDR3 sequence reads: CASSYPLSGGPELMDEQFF.

CDR3 residues: CASSLSGVGAPYEQYF. The V call is TRBV27, the J call TRBJ2-7; TCRdb designates TRBD2, a call that cannot be tested without DNA. The CDR3 extends over 16 amino acids. CDR1 is MNHEY, CDR2 SMNVEV, per germline (reference sequence).

The CDR3 reads CATGAAGELFF. The rearrangement joins TRBV13 to TRBJ2-2; TCRdb's D call, TRBD1, is unchecked because there is no DNA. CDR1 and CDR2 (germline): PRHDT, FYEKMQ (reference sequence). The CDR3 has 11 amino acids.

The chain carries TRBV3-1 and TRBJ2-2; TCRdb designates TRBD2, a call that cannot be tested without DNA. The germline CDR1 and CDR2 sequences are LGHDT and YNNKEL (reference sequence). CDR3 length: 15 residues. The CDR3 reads CASSQGDLRTGELFF.

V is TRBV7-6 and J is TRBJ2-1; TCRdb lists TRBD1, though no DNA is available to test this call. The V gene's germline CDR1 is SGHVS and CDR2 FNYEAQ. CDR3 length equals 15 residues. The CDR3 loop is CASSLVGTEPNEQFF.

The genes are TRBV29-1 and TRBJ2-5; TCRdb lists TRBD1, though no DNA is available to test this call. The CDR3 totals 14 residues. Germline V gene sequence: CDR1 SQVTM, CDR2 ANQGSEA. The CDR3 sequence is CSVEGLGGPETQYF.

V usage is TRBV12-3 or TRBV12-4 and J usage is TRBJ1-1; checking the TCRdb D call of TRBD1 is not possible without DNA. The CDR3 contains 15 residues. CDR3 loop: CASSSKQGMNTEAFF.

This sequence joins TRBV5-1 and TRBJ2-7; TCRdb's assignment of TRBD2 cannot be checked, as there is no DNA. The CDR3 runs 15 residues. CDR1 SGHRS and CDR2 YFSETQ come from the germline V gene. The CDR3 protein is CASSLELAATYEQYF.

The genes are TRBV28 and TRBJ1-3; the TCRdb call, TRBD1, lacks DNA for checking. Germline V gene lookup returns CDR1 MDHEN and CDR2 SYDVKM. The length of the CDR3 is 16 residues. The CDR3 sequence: CASSLTTGGSGNTIYF. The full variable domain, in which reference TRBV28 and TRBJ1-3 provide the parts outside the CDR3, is DVKVTQSSRYLVKRTGEKVFLECVQDMDHENMFWYRQDPGLGLRLIYFSYDVKMKEKGDIPEGYSVSREKKERFSLILESASTNQTSMYLCASSLTTGGSGNTIYFGEGSWLTVV.

This CDR3 is CASSQRLAATYEQYF. This sequence joins TRBV12-3 or TRBV12-4 and TRBJ2-7; as DNA is missing, the TRBD2 call by TCRdb cannot be tested. The CDR3 covers 15 residues.

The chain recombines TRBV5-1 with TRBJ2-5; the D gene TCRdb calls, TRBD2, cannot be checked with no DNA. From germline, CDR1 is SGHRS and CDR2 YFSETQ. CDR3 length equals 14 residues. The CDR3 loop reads CASSPSGPSATQYF. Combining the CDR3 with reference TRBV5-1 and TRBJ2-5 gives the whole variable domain KAGVTQTPRYLIKTRGQQVTLSCSPISGHRSVSWYQQTPGQGLQFLFEYFSETQRNKGNFPGRFSGRQFSNSRSEMNVSTLELGDSALYLCASSPSGPSATQYFGPGTRLLVL.